This T cell receptor (beta chain) is from a study of shared clonotypes between healthy human individuals. Study background: The study drew on a couple of women and a few men aged 18 to 49 as donors. General observations from the study: A reduction in generation probabilities was seen for non-shared clonotypes relative to those shared by all four donors. Naive CD4 clonotype sharing across a few donors was approximately 5%.

The table came from immunoSEQ multiplex PCR; TCRdb's copy has only in-frame clones and leaves some out. This sample has approximately 640,000 clones, with about 92% found just once. Only Caucasian adults living in Nashville, Tennessee made up the donor group. This clone was seen just once. Its matching antigen is unknown. The CDR3 consists of 14 residues. V was cut by 3 bases and J by 6 bases, with 14 bases left in between. Germline CDR1 and CDR2: MRHNA and SNTAGT. This TCR was recovered from a man younger than 35 in good health. Some clones in this sample may be carry-over from other donors' samples. The chain recombines TRBV6-4 with TRBJ1-2; D possibly corresponds to TRBD1 (5 bases). Sequencing was carried out using memory CD8+ T cells from PBMCs. The sample's subset: CD45RO+ cells pooled with CCR7-negative TemRA cells. CDR3 region: CASSEGGTANGYTF. CDR3 in DNA: TGTGCCAGCAGTGAGGGAGGGACCGCGAATGGCTACACCTTC.